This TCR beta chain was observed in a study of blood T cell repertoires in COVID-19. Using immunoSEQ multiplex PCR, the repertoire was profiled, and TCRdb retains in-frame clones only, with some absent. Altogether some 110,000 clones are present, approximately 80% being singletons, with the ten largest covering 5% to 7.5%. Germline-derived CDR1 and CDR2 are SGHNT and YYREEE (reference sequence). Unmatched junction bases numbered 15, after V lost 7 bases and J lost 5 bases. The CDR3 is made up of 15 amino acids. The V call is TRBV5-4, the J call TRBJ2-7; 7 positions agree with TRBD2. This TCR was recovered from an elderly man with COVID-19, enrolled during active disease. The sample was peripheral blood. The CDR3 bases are TGTGCCAGCTCAAACGCGGCGGGGGAGTCCCACGAGCAGTACTTC. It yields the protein CASSNAAGESHEQYF.